What follows are 7 T cell receptor beta chains derived from one specimen sequenced in a study of spatial heterogeneity in lung cancer. The study's findings and limits: The study found that expanded intratumoral alpha and beta TCR counts tracked tumor mutation counts.

TCRdb re-called the 5' RACE reads through MiXCR, storing one row per CDR3 protein. Of some 23,000 distinct CDR3 sequences in the sample, just under 9% were seen once. Which antigens these TCRs recognize remains unknown. As to time point: sample taken at primary tumor resection. The sequenced sample was lung tumor tissue, obtained at surgery. Receptors were obtained from a male donor with early-stage non-small cell lung cancer.

There are many counts of this clonotype. The genes are TRBV27 and TRBJ1-6; D unresolved. Germline assignment: CDR1 MNHEY and CDR2 SMNVEV (reference sequence). V was cut by 2 bases and J by 13 bases, with 12 bases left in between. There are 13 residues in the CDR3. In DNA form, the CDR3 reads TGTGCCAGCAGTTTAGAGGCGGGGTTGCCCCTCCACTTT. Encoded protein: CASSLEAGLPLHF.

This clonotype counts as medium-sized (0.01 to 0.1%). The J gene is TRBJ1-1, the V gene TRBV28, with D perhaps matching TRBD1 (6 bases). Trimming removed 7 bases from V and 8 bases from J, with 20 bases in between. The CDR3 length is 14 residues. Looked up from germline, CDR1 is MDHEN and CDR2 is SYDVKM. CDR3 in amino acids: CASTPTGIVVEAFF. CDR3 DNA: TGTGCCAGCACCCCTACAGGGATCGTCGTGGAAGCTTTCTTT.

In this sample, this clonotype turned up many times. V usage is TRBV7-9 and J usage is TRBJ2-5; D tentatively fits TRBD1 or TRBD2 (5 bases each). The germline CDR1 and CDR2 sequences are SEHNR and FQNEAQ (reference sequence). Trimming pared 4 bases from V and 0 bases from J, leaving 9 bases between. The CDR3 has 14 residues. Here the CDR3 reads CASSWGTYQETQYF. The CDR3 nucleotides read TGTGCCAGCAGCTGGGGGACCTACCAAGAGACCCAGTACTTC.

A remark on this clonotype: A much larger clone lies a single base off, so this may be a read error. The J gene is TRBJ1-1, the V gene TRBV29-1; the D is unclear. In germline, CDR1 is SQVTM, CDR2 ANQGSEA. The CDR3 contains 14 residues. CDR3 region: CTVEDPRGRARAFF. CDR3 coding DNA: TGCACCGTTGAAGATCCCCGTGGGAGGGCCCGAGCTTTCTTT. The whole variable domain, filled in from reference TRBV29-1 and TRBJ1-1, reads SAVISQKPSRDICQRGTSLTIQCQVDSQVTMMFWYRQQPGQSLTLIATANQGSEATYESGFVIDKFPISRPNLTFSTLTVSNMSPEDSSIYLCTVEDPRGRARAFFGQGTRLTVV.

This clonotype was counted at least ten times. The rearrangement links TRBV2 to TRBJ2-7, with 8 bases identical to TRBD2. This CDR3 is built from 15 residues. Germline lookup yields CDR1 SNHLY and CDR2 FYNNEI. J lost 3 bases, V lost 3 bases, and 7 bases had no gene match. The CDR3 loop is CASSDPPAGVYEQYF. The CDR3 DNA reads TGTGCCAGCAGTGACCCGCCAGCGGGGGTCTACGAGCAGTACTTC. The whole variable domain, remainder taken from reference TRBV2 and TRBJ2-7, is EPEVTQTPSHQVTQMGQEVILRCVPISNHLYFYWYRQILGQKVEFLVSFYNNEISEKSEIFDDQFSVERPDGSNFTLKIRSTKLEDSAMYFCASSDPPAGVYEQYFGPGTRLTVT.

This clonotype occurred once. The chain has TRBV7-2 and TRBJ2-2; 8 nucleotides line up with TRBD2. With 8 bases clipped from V and 9 bases from J, the junction kept 11 bases outside the gene matches. This CDR3 is 14 amino acids long. Germline loops: CDR1 SGHTA, CDR2 FQGNSA. The CDR3 nucleotides read TGTGCCAGCTTCCCCGGGACTAGTAGCCGGGAGCTGTTTTTT. Residues: CASFPGTSSRELFF.

This clonotype has a handful of counts. V and J are TRBV12-3 or TRBV12-4 and TRBJ2-7; 9 bases are shared with TRBD1. The CDR3 runs 17 residues. V lost 6 bases and J lost 0; bases outside the gene matches: 12. The CDR3 sequence: CASSLDPGTGTSYEQYF. CDR3 nucleotides: TGTGCCAGCAGCCTTGATCCCGGGACAGGGACCTCCTACGAGCAGTACTTC.